This paragraph reports one T cell receptor (beta chain). The clone's antigen remains unknown. Base qualities are not recorded, but no much larger clone differs from it by a single base. This entry belongs to a study of cytomegalovirus exposure and HLA in healthy donors (dated by TCRdb to 2016 to 2017). About the full investigation: A later analysis indicated that the 120 validation repertoires were generated on the platform also employed for the approximately 700 repertoires of the first cohort. To predict cytomegalovirus infection status, the study brought together high-throughput TCR immunosequencing, statistical association of individual TCRs with disease status, and machine learning. Along with the 666-subject first cohort, a separate validation cohort of over a hundred different subjects was used. The study aimed to test whether signatures of past pathogen exposure could be identified by cataloging public T cell receptors. The full study reports these points: Three of the identified cytomegalovirus-associated TCR beta chains were confirmed in vitro to be specific for cytomegalovirus antigens. A total of fewer than 200 TCR beta chains were listed by the study as associated with cytomegalovirus. The authors suggested that the approach could potentially be extended to other disease states and immunological phenotypes. The classifier was reported to diagnose cytomegalovirus status with high specificity and sensitivity in both the original and validation cohorts. All 120 repertoires were used to score co-occurrence in the validation cohort in a later analysis, because that analysis had no HLA typing for the cohort. Most TCR sequences were observed very rarely across donors, whereas some public TCRs were present in many individuals. Of the cluster scores, roughly 95% were above 0 in a later analysis, which found that TCRs clustered in the first cohort also tended to co-occur in the 120 or so validation repertoires.

Unmatched junction bases come to 5, with V trimmed by 1 base and J by 11 bases. The cysteine opens and the phenylalanine closes a CDR3 of 15 amino acids. Of the read, only the CDR3 DNA is kept; its 45 bases are in frame from base 1. According to the germline V gene, CDR1 reads MRHNA and CDR2 reads SNTAGT. Library preparation employed the immunoSEQ multiplex PCR assay. The study's processing was this. A statistical classification framework was built for diagnosing cytomegalovirus status from the catalog of TCR beta chain sequences. The immuneACCESS repertoire file appears here via TCRdb, limited to in-frame rearrangements. These files lack a portion of the clones; in checked studies, under half of the deficit traces to unresolved V genes, and the cause of the others is not known. The V and J calls and the clone size are those of that table, but D and trimming were determined from the DNA. This sample has around 130,000 clones in its table, and around nine tenths of those were observed once. Approximately 1.5% of the sample comes from the top ten.

Donors formed part of the validation cohort, which comprised over a hundred subjects and was distinct from the first cohort of under 850 subjects. The rearranged segments are TRBV6-4 and TRBJ2-1, with 13 bases in between that match TRBD2. The specimen sequenced was PBMCs. The clonotype originates from a man aged 30 to 45 in good health and CMV-seronegative. The CDR3 region reads CASSDWTSGSIKQFF. The bases read TGTGCCAGCAGTGACTGGACTAGCGGGAGTATCAAGCAGTTCTTC.